A selection of T cell receptor beta chains follows, all from one sample in a study of blood T cell repertoires in COVID-19. Generated by immunoSEQ multiplex PCR, the TCRdb table keeps only in-frame clones and is missing some. The table has around 78,000 clones, around 90% seen once. Specimen: peripheral blood. The receptors originated from a human donor in a cohort sampled during active COVID-19. Both conserved end residues are part of each CDR3. D genes are given only for firm matches. Not all rows give a size; the values are once, few, many and, for expanded clones, a class.

v_gene	j_gene	abundance	d_gene	CDR3aa	CDR3nt
TRBV7-8	TRBJ2-3	.	TRBD2	CASSFSGISTDTQYF	TGTGCCAGCAGCTTTAGCGGGATCAGCACAGATACGCAGTATTTT
TRBV7-2	TRBJ2-1	.	.	CASSLEWSENEQFF	TGTGCCAGCAGCTTAGAATGGTCCGAGAATGAGCAGTTCTTC
TRBV4-2	TRBJ2-5	once	.	CASSPYVGDQETQYF	TGTGCCAGCAGCCCCTACGTAGGGGACCAAGAGACCCAGTACTTC
TRBV5-1	TRBJ2-5	.	TRBD1	CASSMTGAVPQETQYF	TGCGCCAGCAGCATGACAGGGGCGGTCCCCCAAGAGACCCAGTACTTC
TRBV7-6	TRBJ2-1	.	TRBD2	CASSLPRLTSGPLYNEQFF	TGTGCCAGCAGCTTACCGCGTTTGACTAGCGGCCCCTTGTACAATGAGCAGTTCTTC
TRBV21-1	TRBJ1-6	.	.	CASSKCVILQGARNNSPLHF	TGTGCCAGCAGCAAATGTGTCATTCTACAGGGGGCGCGAAATAATTCACCCCTCCACTTT
TRBV19	TRBJ1-5	.	.	CASSDWREGPQHF	TGTGCCAGTAGTGACTGGAGGGAGGGGCCCCAGCATTTT
TRBV14	TRBJ1-1	.	TRBD1	CASSQVTGWNTEAFF	TGTGCCAGCAGCCAAGTGACAGGGTGGAACACTGAAGCTTTCTTT
TRBV2	TRBJ2-7	few	TRBD2	CASGRESHYEQYF	TGTGCCAGCGGGCGGGAGTCCCACTACGAGCAGTACTTC
TRBV7-9	TRBJ1-2	few	TRBD1	CASSLGYLTGGHGYTF	TGTGCCAGCAGCTTGGGATATTTGACAGGGGGCCATGGCTACACCTTC
TRBV12-5	TRBJ1-2	.	TRBD1	CASGLVLGTGAHYGYTF	TGTGCTAGTGGTTTGGTACTGGGGACAGGGGCCCACTATGGCTACACCTTC